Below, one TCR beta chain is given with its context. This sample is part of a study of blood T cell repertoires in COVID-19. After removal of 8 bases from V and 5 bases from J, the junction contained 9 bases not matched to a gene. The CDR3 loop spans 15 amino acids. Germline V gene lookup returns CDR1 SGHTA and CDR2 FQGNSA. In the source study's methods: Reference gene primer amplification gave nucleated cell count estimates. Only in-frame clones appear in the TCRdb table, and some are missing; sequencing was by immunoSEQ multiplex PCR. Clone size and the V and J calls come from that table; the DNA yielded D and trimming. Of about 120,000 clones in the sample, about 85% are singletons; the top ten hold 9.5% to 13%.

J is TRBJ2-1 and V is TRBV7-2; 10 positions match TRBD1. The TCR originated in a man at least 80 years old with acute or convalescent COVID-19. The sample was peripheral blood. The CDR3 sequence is CASLPGQGLHNEQFF. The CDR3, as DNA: TGTGCCAGCCTACCGGGACAGGGGCTACACAATGAGCAGTTCTTC.